These T cell receptor beta chains were read from a single sample in a study of beta chain features in type 1 diabetes. This table comes from immunoSEQ multiplex PCR, and its TCRdb copy is limited to in-frame clones, with some not included. The sample consists of fewer than 65,000 clones, approximately 62% of them appearing once. Sequenced input: Tregs from blood. These TCRs come from a woman between 18 and 30 years old in good health. Each CDR3 is given with its conserved first and last residue. Fields, in order: D gene, clone size, J gene, V gene, CDR3 DNA, CDR3 protein. A D gene is named only where the DNA matches it firmly. Expanded clones get a size class; other rows say once, few or many, or leave the size out.

>TRBD1|NA|TRBJ1-4|TRBV6-5
TGTGCCAGCAGTTACGACGACAGGGGGAACGAAAAACTGTTTTTT
CASSYDDRGNEKLFF
>NA|NA|TRBJ2-3|TRBV27
TGTGCCAGCAGTTTATGGGGCAGGCAAGGGGATACGCAGTATTTT
CASSLWGRQGDTQYF
>TRBD1|NA|TRBJ2-5|TRBV5-6
TGTGCCAGCAGCCGGACAGGGGGTGTTGAGACCCAGTACTTC
CASSRTGGVETQYF
>TRBD1|NA|TRBJ1-1|TRBV29-1
TGCAGCGTTGAGGGGACAGCTAACACTGAAGCTTTCTTT
CSVEGTANTEAFF
>NA|few|TRBJ1-5|TRBV5-1
TGCGCCAGCAGCTTGGGCTGGGCAGACAATCAGCCCCAGCATTTT
CASSLGWADNQPQHF
>TRBD2|NA|TRBJ2-7|TRBV5-6
TGTGCCAGCAGTCTAGCGGGAGGATCCTACGAGCAGTACTTC
CASSLAGGSYEQYF
>NA|NA|TRBJ1-2|TRBV5-1
TGCGCCAGCAGAGGAACAGGGCACTATGGCTACACCTTC
CASRGTGHYGYTF
>TRBD1|NA|TRBJ1-2|TRBV6-6
TGTGCCAGCAGCGCGCGACAGGGAACCCCCAAGGGCTACACCTTC
CASSARQGTPKGYTF
>TRBD1|NA|TRBJ1-1|TRBV6-1
TGTGCCAGCAAGCGCCCTGGGACAGGGAACACTGAAGCTTTCTTT
CASKRPGTGNTEAFF
>NA|few|TRBJ1-1|TRBV18
TGTGCCAGCTCACGCGGGAACACTGAAGCTTTCTTT
CASSRGNTEAFF
>NA|NA|TRBJ2-2|TRBV5-1
TGCGCCAGCAGCTTGTCAGGGACCGGGGAGCTGTTTTTT
CASSLSGTGELFF
>TRBD1|NA|TRBJ2-1|TRBV18
TGTGCCAGCTCCCCCGGGACAGGGGTGTACGAGCAGTTCTTC
CASSPGTGVYEQFF
>NA|NA|TRBJ2-2|TRBV7-6
TGTGCCAGCAGCTTGGGCAGAACCGCGAACACCGGGGAGCTGTTTTTT
CASSLGRTANTGELFF
>TRBD1|NA|TRBJ1-5|TRBV5-1
TGCGCCAGCAGCTTGGCGGGACAGACCAATCAGCCCCAGCATTTT
CASSLAGQTNQPQHF
>TRBD2|NA|TRBJ2-7|TRBV30
TGTGCCTGGAGTAAACTAGCGGGTTACGAGCAGTACTTC
CAWSKLAGYEQYF
>NA|NA|TRBJ2-5|TRBV9
TGTGCCAGCAGCGCCACCGCCGGGACCCAGTACTTC
CASSATAGTQYF
>NA|NA|TRBJ2-3|TRBV5-4
TGTGCCAGCAGCTCCTACCCCACAGATACGCAGTATTTT
CASSSYPTDTQYF
>TRBD2|NA|TRBJ2-3|TRBV2
TGTGCCAGCAGTGGTGGGAGTAGCGGGGTAGGAGATACGCAGTATTTT
CASSGGSSGVGDTQYF
>NA|few|TRBJ1-1|TRBV7-2
TGTGCCAGCAGCCCGGCGGGGAACACTGAAGCTTTCTTT
CASSPAGNTEAFF
>NA|NA|TRBJ2-3|TRBV6-4
TGTGCCAGCAGTGAAACACAAAGCACAGATACGCAGTATTTT
CASSETQSTDTQYF
>TRBD1|NA|TRBJ1-2|TRBV18
TGTGCCAGCTCAGTGGGACAGGAGGTGAAGGGCTACACCTTC
CASSVGQEVKGYTF
>TRBD2|NA|TRBJ2-2|TRBV18
TGTGCCAGCTCACCACCGACTAGCGGGACGAACACCGGGGAGCTGTTTTTT
CASSPPTSGTNTGELFF
>NA|few|TRBJ2-3|TRBV2
TGTGCCAGCAGTGTTCGAGGTCCCACAGATACGCAGTATTTT
CASSVRGPTDTQYF
>NA|NA|TRBJ1-2|TRBV5-4
TGTGCCAGCAGCTTAGACAGTAGCCATGGCTACACCTTC
CASSLDSSHGYTF
>TRBD2|NA|TRBJ2-5|TRBV7-8
TGTGCCAGCAGCTCGGGACTAGCGGTTCAAAGGTGGGGAGAGACCCAGTACTTC
CASSSGLAVQRWGETQYF
>TRBD1|NA|TRBJ1-4|TRBV6-5
TGTGCCAGCAGTTACTCAGGGACAGGGAATGAAAAACTGTTTTTT
CASSYSGTGNEKLFF
>TRBD1|few|TRBJ2-7|TRBV7-2
TGTGCCAGCAGCTTAGAGGGTCCGGGACAGGGGTCCTACGAGCAGTACTTC
CASSLEGPGQGSYEQYF
>NA|NA|TRBJ1-1|TRBV19
TGTGCCAGTAGTAGCCGGGAGGGCACTGAAGCTTTCTTT
CASSSREGTEAFF
>NA|NA|TRBJ2-1|TRBV5-4
TGTGCCAGCAGCCTAGCGCGTTTGACCTACAATGAGCAGTTCTTC
CASSLARLTYNEQFF
>NA|NA|TRBJ2-7|TRBV7-9
TGTGCCAGCAGCTTACACGGGACCTACGAGCAGTACTTC
CASSLHGTYEQYF